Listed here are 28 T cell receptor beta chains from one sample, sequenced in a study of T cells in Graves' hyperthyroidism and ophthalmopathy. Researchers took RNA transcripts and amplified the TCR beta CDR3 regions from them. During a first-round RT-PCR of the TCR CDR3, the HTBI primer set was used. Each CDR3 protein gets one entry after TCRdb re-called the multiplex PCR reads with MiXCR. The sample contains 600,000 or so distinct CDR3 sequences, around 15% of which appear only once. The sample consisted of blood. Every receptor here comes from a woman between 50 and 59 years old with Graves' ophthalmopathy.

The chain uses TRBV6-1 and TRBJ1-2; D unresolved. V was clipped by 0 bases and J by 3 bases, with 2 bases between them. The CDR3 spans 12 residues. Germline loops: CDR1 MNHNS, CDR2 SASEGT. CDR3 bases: TGTGCCAGCAGTGAAGCTTACTATGGCTACACCTTC. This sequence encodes CASSEAYYGYTF.

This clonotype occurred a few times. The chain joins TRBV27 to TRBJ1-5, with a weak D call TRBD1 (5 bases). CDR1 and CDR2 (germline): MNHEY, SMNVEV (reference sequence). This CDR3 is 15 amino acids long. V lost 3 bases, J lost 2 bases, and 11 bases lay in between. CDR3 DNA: TGTGCCAGCAGTTTTGGGGGGGGGGGCAATCAGCCCCAGCATTTT. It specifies CASSFGGGGNQPQHF.

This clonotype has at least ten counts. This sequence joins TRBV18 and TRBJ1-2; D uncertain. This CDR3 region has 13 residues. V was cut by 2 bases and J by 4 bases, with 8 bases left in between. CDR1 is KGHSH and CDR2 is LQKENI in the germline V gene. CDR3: CASSPKPTYGYTF. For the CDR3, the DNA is TGTGCCAGCTCACCAAAACCAACCTATGGCTACACCTTC.

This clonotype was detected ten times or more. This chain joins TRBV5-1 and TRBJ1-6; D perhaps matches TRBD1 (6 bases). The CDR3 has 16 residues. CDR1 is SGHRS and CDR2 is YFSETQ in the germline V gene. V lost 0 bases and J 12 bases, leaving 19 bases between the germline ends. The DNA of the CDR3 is TGCGCCAGCAGCTTGGGATACAGGGACCGATCGGTACCCCTCCACTTT. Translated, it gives CASSLGYRDRSVPLHF.

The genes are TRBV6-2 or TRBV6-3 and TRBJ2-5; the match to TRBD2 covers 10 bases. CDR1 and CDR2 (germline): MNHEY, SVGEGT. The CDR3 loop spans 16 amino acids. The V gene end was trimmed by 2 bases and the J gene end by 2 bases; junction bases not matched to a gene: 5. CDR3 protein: CASSYGGLARQETQYF. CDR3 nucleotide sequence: TGTGCCAGCAGTTACGGGGGACTAGCGAGACAAGAGACCCAGTACTTC.

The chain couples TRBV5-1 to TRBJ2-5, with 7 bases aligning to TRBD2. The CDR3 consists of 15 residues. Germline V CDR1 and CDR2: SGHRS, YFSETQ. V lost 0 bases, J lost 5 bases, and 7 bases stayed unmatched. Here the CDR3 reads CASSLDAGVLETQYF. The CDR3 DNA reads TGCGCCAGCAGCTTGGACGCGGGAGTCCTTGAGACCCAGTACTTC.

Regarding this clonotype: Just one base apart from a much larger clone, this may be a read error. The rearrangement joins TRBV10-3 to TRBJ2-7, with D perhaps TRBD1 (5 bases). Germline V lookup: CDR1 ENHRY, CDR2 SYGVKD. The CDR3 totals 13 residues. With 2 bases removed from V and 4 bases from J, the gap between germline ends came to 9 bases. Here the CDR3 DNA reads TGTGCCATCAGTGAGGGCAGGGTGTACGAGCAGTACTTC. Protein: CAISEGRVYEQYF.

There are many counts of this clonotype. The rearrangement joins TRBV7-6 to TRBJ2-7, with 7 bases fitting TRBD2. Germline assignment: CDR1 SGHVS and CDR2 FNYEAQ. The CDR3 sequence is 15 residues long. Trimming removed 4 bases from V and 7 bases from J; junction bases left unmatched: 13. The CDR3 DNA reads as TGTGCCAGCAGCTCCTTTAGGGGAGGGCCGGGGGAGCAGTACTTC. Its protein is CASSSFRGGPGEQYF.

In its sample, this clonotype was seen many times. The CDR3 region has the DNA TGTGCCAGCAGCATTCCCGGGACAGGGACCAATGAGCAGTTCTTC. It encodes CASSIPGTGTNEQFF. The chain is built from TRBV14 and TRBJ2-1, with 9 bases fitting TRBD1. The CDR3 extends over 15 amino acids. Germline CDR1 reads SGHDN; CDR2 reads FVKESK. The ends lost 5 bases at V and 6 bases at J; junction bases unmatched: 8.

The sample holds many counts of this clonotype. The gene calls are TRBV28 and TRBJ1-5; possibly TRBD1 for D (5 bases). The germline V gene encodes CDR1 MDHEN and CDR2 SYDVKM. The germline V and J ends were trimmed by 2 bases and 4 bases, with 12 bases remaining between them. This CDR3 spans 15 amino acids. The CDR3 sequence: CASSLKGIRNQPQHF. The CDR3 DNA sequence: TGTGCCAGCAGTTTAAAGGGGATCCGGAATCAGCCCCAGCATTTT. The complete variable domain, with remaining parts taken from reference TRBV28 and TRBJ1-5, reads DVKVTQSSRYLVKRTGEKVFLECVQDMDHENMFWYRQDPGLGLRLIYFSYDVKMKEKGDIPEGYSVSREKKERFSLILESASTNQTSMYLCASSLKGIRNQPQHFGDGTRLSIL.

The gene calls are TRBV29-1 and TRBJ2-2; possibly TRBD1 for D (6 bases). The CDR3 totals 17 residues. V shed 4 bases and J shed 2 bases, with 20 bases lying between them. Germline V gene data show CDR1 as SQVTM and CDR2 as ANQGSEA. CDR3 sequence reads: CSVVAISGHPNTGELFF. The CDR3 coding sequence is TGCAGCGTTGTCGCGATTTCGGGACACCCCAACACCGGGGAGCTGTTTTTT.

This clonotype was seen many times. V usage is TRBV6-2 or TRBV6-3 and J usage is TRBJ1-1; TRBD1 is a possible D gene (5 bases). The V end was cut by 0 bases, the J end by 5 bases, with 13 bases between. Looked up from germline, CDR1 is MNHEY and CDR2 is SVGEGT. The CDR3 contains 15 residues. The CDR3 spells CASSYSDTPGTEAFF. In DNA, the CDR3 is TGTGCCAGCAGTTACTCGGACACACCGGGGACTGAAGCTTTCTTT.

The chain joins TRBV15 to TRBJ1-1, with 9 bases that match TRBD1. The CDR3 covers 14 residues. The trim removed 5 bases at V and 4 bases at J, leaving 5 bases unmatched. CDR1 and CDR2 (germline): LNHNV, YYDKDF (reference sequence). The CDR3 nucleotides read TGTGCCACCAGCCGGGACAGGGAGGCCACTGAAGCTTTCTTT. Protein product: CATSRDREATEAFF.

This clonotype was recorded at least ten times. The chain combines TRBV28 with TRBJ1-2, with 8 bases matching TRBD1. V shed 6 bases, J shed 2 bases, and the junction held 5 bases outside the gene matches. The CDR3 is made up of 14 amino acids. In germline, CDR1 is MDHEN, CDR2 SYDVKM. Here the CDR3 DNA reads TGTGCCAGCAGCTCCCGGGACAGGAACTATGGCTACACCTTC. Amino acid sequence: CASSSRDRNYGYTF.

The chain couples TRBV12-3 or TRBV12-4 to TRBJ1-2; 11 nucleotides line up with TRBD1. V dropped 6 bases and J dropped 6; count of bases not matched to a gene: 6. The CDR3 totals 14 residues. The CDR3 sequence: CASRWTGGAHGYTF. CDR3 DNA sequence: TGTGCCAGCAGATGGACAGGGGGCGCCCATGGCTACACCTTC.

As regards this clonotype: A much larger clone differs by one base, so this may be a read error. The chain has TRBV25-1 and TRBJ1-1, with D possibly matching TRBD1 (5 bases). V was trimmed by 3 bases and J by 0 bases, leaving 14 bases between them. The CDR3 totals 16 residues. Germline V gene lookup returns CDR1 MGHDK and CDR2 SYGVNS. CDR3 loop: CASSDPPRGVNTEAFF. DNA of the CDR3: TGTGCCAGCAGTGACCCCCCAAGGGGAGTGAACACTGAAGCTTTCTTT. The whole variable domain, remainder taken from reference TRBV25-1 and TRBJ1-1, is EADIYQTPRYLVIGTGKKITLECSQTMGHDKMYWYQQDPGMELHLIHYSYGVNSTEKGDLSSESTVSRIRTEHFPLTLESARPSHTSQYLCASSDPPRGVNTEAFFGQGTRLTVV.

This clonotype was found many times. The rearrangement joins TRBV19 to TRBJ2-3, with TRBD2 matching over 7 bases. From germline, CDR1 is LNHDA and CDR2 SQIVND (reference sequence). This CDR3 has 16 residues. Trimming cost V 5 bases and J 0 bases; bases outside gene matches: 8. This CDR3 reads CASSLRGSASTDTQYF. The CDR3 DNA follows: TGTGCCAGTAGTCTACGCGGGAGTGCTAGCACAGATACGCAGTATTTT. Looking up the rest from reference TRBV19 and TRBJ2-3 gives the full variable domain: DGGITQSPKYLFRKEGQNVTLSCEQNLNHDAMYWYRQDPGQGLRLIYYSQIVNDFQKGDIAEGYSVSREKKESFPLTVTSAQKNPTAFYLCASSLRGSASTDTQYFGPGTRLTVL.

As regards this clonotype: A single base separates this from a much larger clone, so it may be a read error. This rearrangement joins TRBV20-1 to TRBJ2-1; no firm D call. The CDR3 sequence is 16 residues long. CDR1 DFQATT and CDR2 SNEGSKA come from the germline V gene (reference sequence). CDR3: CSASYLNARSYSEQFF. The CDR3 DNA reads TGCAGTGCTTCCTACCTTAATGCCCGCTCCTACAGTGAGCAGTTCTTC.

DNA for the CDR3: TGTGCCAGCAGTTACGAGGTAGCGGGAGTGGAGACCCAGTACTTC. It codes for CASSYEVAGVETQYF. The genes are TRBV6-5 and TRBJ2-5, with 9 positions matching TRBD2. Trimming cost V 2 bases and J 5 bases; bases outside gene matches: 6. Germline CDR1 reads MNHEY; CDR2 reads SVGAGI. The length of the CDR3 is 15 residues.

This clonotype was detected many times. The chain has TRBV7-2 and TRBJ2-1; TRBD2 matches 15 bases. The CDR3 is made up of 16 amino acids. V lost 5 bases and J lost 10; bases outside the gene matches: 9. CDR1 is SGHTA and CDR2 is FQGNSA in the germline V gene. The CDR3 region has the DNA TGTGCCAGCAGCCCGGGACTAGCGGGGGGACGCCGGGAGCAGTTCTTC. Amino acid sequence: CASSPGLAGGRREQFF.

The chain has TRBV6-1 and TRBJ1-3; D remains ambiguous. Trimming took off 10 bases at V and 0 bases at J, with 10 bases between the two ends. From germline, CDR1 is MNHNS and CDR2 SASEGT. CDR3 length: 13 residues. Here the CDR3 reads CATREGSGNTIYF. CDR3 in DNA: TGTGCCACCCGTGAAGGCTCTGGAAACACCATATATTTT.

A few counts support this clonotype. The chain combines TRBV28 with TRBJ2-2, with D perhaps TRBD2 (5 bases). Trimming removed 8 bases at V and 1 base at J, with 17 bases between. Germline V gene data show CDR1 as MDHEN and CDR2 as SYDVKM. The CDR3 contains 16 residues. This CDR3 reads CASSQSGYGNTGELFF. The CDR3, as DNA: TGTGCCAGCTCCCAAAGCGGATACGGGAACACCGGGGAGCTGTTTTTT.

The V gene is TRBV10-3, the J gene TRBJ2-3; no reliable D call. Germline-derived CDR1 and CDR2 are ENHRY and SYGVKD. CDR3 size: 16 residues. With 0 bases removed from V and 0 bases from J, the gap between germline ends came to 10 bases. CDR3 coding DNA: TGTGCCATCAGTGAGTCGGCGGAACGAAGCACAGATACGCAGTATTTT. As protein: CAISESAERSTDTQYF.

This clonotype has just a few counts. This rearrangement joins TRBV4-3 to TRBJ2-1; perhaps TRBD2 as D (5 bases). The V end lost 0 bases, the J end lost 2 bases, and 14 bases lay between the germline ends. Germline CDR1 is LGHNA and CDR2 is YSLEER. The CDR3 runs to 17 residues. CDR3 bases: TGCGCCAGCAGCCAAGATTTATCCGGGGTCCCCTACAATGAGCAGTTCTTC. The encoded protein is CASSQDLSGVPYNEQFF.

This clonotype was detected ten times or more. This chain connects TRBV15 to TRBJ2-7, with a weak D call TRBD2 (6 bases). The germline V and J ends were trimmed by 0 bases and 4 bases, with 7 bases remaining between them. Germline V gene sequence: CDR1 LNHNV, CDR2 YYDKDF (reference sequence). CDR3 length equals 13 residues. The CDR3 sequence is CATSREGRYEQYF. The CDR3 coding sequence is TGTGCCACCAGCAGAGAGGGGAGGTACGAGCAGTACTTC.

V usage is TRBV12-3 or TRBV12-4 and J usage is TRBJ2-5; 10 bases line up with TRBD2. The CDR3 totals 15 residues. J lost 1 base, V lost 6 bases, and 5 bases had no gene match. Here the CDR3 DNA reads TGTGCCAGCAGAGCAAGCGGGAGGGCCCAAGAGACCCAGTACTTC. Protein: CASRASGRAQETQYF.

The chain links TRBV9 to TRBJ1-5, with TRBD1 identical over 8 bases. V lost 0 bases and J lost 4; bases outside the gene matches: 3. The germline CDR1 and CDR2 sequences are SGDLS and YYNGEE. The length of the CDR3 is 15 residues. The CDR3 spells CASSVGTGRNQPQHF. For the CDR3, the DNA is TGTGCCAGCAGCGTAGGGACAGGGAGGAATCAGCCCCAGCATTTT.

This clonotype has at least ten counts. The CDR3 bases are TGTGCCAGCAGCCAAGAGTACAGCTACGAGCAGTACTTC. Amino acids: CASSQEYSYEQYF. The chain links TRBV3-1 to TRBJ2-7; D is undetermined. Germline V gives CDR1 LGHDT, CDR2 YNNKEL (reference sequence). Trimming stripped 0 bases from V and 3 bases from J, with 6 bases between. The CDR3 has 13 residues.